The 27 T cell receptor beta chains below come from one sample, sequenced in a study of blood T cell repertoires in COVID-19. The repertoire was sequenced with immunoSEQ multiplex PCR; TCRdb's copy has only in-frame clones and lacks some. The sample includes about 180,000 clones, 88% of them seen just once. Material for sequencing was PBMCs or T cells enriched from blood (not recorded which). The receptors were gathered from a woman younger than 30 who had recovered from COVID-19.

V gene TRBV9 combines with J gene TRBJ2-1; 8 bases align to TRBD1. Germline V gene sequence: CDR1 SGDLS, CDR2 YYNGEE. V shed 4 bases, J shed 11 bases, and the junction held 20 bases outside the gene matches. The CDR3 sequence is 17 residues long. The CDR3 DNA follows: TGTGCCAGCAGCCCTAACGTAGAGTCGGCAGGGGGCGGCAAGCAGTTCTTC. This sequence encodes CASSPNVESAGGGKQFF. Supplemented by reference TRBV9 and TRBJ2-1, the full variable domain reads DSGVTQTPKHLITATGQRVTLRCSPRSGDLSVYWYQQSLDQGLQFLIQYYNGEERAKGNILERFSAQQFPDLHSELNLSSLELGDSALYFCASSPNVESAGGGKQFFGPGTRLTVL.

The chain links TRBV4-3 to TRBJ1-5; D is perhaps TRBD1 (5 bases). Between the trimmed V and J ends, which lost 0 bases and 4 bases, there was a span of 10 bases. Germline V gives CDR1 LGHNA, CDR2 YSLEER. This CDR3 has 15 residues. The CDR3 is CASSQDPGVNQPQHF. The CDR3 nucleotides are TGCGCCAGCAGCCAAGATCCGGGGGTGAATCAGCCCCAGCATTTT.

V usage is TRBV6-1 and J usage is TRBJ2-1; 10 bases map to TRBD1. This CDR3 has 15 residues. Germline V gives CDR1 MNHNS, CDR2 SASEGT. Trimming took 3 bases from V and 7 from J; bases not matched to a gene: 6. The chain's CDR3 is CASSEGQGSFNEQFF. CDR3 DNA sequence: TGTGCCAGCAGTGAGGGACAGGGGTCGTTTAATGAGCAGTTCTTC.

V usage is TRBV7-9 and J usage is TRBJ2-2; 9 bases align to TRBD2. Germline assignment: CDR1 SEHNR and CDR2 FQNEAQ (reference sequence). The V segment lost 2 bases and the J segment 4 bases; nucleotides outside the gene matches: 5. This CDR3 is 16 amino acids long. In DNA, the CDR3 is TGTGCCAGCAGCTTACCTAGCGGGATTATCACCGGGGAGCTGTTTTTT. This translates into CASSLPSGIITGELFF. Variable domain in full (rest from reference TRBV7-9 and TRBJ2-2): DTGVSQNPRHKITKRGQNVTFRCDPISEHNRLYWYRQTLGQGPEFLTYFQNEAQLEKSRLLSDRFSAERPKGSFSTLEIQRTEQGDSAMYLCASSLPSGIITGELFFGEGSRLTVL.

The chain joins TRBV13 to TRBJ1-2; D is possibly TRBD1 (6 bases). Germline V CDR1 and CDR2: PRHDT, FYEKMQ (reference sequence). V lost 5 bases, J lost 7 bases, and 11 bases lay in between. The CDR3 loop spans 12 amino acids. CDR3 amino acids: CASSPIGGGYTF. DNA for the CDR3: TGTGCCAGCAGCCCAATAGGGGGTGGCTACACCTTC.

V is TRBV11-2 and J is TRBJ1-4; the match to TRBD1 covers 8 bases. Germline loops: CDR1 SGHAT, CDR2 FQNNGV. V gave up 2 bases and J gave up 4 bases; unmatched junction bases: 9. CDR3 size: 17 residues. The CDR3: CASSLFRGRQFNEKLFF. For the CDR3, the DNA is TGTGCCAGCAGCTTATTCAGGGGGCGGCAGTTTAATGAAAAACTGTTTTTT. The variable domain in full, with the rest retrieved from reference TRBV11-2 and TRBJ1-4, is EAGVAQSPRYKIIEKRQSVAFWCNPISGHATLYWYQQILGQGPKLLIQFQNNGVVDDSQLPKDRFSAERLKGVDSTLKIQPAKLEDSAVYLCASSLFRGRQFNEKLFFGSGTQLSVL.

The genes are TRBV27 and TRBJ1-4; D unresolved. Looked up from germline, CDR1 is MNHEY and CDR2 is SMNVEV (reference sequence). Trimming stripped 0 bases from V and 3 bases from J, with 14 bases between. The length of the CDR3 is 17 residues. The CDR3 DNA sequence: TGTGCCAGCAGTTTATCGATGAGGTACCCCTCTAATGAAAAACTGTTTTTT. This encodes CASSLSMRYPSNEKLFF.

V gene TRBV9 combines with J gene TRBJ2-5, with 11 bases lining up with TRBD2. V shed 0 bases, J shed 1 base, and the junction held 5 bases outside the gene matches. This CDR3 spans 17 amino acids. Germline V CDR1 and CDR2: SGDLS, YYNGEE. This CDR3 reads CASSVGAGTSGQETQYF. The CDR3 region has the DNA TGTGCCAGCAGCGTAGGTGCGGGGACTAGCGGCCAAGAGACCCAGTACTTC.

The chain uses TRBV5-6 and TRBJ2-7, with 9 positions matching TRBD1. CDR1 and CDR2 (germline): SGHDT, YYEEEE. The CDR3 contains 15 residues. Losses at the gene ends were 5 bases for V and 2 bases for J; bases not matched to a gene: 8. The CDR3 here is CASRTARTGAYEQYF. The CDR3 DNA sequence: TGTGCCAGCAGAACTGCGAGGACAGGGGCCTACGAGCAGTACTTC.

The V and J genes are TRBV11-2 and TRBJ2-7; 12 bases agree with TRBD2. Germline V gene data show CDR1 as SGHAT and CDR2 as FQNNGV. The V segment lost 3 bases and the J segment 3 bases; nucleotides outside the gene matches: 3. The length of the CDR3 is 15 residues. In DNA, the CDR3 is TGTGCCAGCAGCTTGACGGGACTAGCGGGCTACGAGCAGTACTTC. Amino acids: CASSLTGLAGYEQYF.

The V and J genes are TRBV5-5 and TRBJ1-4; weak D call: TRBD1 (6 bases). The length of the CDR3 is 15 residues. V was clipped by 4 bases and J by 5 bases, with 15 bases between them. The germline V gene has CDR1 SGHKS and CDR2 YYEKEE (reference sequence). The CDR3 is CASSPARGKNEKLFF. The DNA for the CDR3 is TGTGCCAGCAGCCCCGCCAGGGGAAAGAATGAAAAACTGTTTTTT. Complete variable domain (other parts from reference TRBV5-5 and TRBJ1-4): DAGVTQSPTHLIKTRGQQVTLRCSPISGHKSVSWYQQVLGQGPQFIFQYYEKEERGRGNFPDRFSARQFPNYSSELNVNALLLGDSALYLCASSPARGKNEKLFFGSGTQLSVL.

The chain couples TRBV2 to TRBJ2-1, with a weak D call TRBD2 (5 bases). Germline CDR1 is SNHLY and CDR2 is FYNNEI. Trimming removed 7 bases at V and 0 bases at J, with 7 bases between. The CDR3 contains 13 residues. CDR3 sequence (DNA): TGTGCCAGCAAGCGGAGCTCCTACAATGAGCAGTTCTTC. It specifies CASKRSSYNEQFF.

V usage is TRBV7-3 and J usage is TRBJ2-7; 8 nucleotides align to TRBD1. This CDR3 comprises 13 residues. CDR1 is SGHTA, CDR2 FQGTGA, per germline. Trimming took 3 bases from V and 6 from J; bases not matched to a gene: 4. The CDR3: CASSLTDRAEQYF. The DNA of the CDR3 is TGTGCCAGCAGCTTGACGGACAGGGCCGAGCAGTACTTC.

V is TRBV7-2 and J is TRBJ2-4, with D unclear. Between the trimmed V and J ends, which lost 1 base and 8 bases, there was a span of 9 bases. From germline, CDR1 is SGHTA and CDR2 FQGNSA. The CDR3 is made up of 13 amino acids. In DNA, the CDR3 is TGTGCCAGCAGCTTAGTTATCGGTGACATTCAGTACTTC. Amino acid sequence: CASSLVIGDIQYF.

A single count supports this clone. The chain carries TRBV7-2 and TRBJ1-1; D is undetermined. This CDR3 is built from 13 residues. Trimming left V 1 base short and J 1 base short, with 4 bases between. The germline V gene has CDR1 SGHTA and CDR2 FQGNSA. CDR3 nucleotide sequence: TGTGCCAGCAGCTTAGGTAGGAACACTGAAGCTTTCTTT. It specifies CASSLGRNTEAFF. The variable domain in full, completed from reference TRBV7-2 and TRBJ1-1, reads GAGVSQSPSNKVTEKGKDVELRCDPISGHTALYWYRQSLGQGLEFLIYFQGNSAPDKSGLPSDRFSAERTGGSVSTLTIQRTQQEDSAVYLCASSLGRNTEAFFGQGTRLTVV.

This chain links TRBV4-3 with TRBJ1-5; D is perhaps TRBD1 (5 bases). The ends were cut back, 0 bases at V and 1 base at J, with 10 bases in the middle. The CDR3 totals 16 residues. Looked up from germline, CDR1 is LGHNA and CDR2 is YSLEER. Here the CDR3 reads CASSQEARASNQPQHF. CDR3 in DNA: TGCGCCAGCAGCCAAGAAGCCAGGGCGAGCAATCAGCCCCAGCATTTT.

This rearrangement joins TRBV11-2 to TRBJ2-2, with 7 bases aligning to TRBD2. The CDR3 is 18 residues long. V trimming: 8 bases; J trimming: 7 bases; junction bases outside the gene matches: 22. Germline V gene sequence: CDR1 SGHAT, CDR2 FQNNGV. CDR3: CASRFLWAGRARSGELFF. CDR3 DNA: TGTGCCAGCCGGTTCCTCTGGGCAGGGAGGGCCCGAAGCGGGGAGCTGTTTTTT.

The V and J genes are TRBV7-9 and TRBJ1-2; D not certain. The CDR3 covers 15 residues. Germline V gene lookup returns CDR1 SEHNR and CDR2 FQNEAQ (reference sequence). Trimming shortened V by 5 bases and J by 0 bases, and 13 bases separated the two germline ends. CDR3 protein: CASSPFGLANYGYTF. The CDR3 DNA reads TGTGCCAGCAGCCCTTTCGGGTTAGCTAACTATGGCTACACCTTC.

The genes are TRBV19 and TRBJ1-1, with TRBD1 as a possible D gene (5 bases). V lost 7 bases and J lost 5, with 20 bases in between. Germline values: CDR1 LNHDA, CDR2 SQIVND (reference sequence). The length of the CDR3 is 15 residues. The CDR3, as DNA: TGTGCCAGTAAGGTCGAGGGGAGGATTGTGACTGAAGCTTTCTTT. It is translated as CASKVEGRIVTEAFF.

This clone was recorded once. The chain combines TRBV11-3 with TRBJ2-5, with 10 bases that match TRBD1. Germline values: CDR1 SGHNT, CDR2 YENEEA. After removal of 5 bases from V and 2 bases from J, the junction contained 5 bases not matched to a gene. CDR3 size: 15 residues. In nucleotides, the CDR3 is TGTGCCAGCAGCCCGGACAGGGGGGGACAAGAGACCCAGTACTTC. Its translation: CASSPDRGGQETQYF.

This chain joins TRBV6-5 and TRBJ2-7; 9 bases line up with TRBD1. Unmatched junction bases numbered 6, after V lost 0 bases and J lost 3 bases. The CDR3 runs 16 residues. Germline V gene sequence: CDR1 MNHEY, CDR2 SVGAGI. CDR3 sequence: CASSYSGTGRGYEQYF. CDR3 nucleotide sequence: TGTGCCAGCAGTTACTCTGGGACAGGGAGGGGCTACGAGCAGTACTTC.

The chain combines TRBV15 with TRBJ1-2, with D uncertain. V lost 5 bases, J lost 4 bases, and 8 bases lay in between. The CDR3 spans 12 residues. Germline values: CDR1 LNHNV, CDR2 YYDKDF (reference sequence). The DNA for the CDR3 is TGTGCCACCAGCCGGGAGTTCTATGGCTACACCTTC. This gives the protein CATSREFYGYTF.

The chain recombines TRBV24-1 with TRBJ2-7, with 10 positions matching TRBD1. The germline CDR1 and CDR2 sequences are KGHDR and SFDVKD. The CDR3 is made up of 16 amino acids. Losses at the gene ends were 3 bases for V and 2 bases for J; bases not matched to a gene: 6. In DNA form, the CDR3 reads TGTGCCACCAGTGATACTTCCGGGACAGGGGCCTACGAGCAGTACTTC. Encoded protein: CATSDTSGTGAYEQYF.

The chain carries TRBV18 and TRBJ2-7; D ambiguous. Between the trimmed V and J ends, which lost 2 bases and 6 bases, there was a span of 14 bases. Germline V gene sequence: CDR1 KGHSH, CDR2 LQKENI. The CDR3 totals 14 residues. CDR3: CASSPKSFPGEQYF. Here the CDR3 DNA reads TGTGCCAGCTCACCAAAAAGCTTCCCGGGCGAGCAGTACTTC. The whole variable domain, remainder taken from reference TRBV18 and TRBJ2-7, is NAGVMQNPRHLVRRRGQEARLRCSPMKGHSHVYWYRQLPEEGLKFMVYLQKENIIDESGMPKERFSAEFPKEGPSILRIQQVVRGDSAAYFCASSPKSFPGEQYFGPGTRLTVT.

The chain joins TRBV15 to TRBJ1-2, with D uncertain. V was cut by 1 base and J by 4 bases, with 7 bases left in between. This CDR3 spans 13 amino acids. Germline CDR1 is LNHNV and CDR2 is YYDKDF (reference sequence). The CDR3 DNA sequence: TGTGCCACCAGCAGAGCCAGTGGCTATGGCTACACCTTC. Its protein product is CATSRASGYGYTF.

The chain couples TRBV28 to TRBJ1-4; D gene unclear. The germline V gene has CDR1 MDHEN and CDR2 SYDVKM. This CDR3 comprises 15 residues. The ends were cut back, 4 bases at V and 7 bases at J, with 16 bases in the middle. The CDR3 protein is CASSSRSLRFEKLFF. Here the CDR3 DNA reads TGTGCCAGCAGTTCGAGATCTTTACGGTTTGAAAAACTGTTTTTT.

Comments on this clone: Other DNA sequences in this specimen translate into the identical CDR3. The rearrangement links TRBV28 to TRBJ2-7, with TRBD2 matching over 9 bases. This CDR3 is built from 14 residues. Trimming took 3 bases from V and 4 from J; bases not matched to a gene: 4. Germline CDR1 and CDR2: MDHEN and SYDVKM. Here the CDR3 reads CASSFAGGSYEQYF. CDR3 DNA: TGTGCCAGCAGTTTCGCGGGGGGGTCATACGAGCAGTACTTC.